Each of the 8 T cell receptor beta chains below was sequenced from the same sample in a study of vaccination and CD4 T cells after COVID-19. Sequenced with the Oncomine TCR Beta short-read assay was DNA taken from cultured CD4+ T cells. TCRdb re-called the PCR reads through MiXCR, storing one row per CDR3 protein. The top ten hold approximately 23% of the sample, which has some 10,000 distinct CDR3 sequences, about 60% seen once. The treatment is: roughly nine-day PBMC culture with coronavirus spike peptide pools or control peptides (ViraFEST assay). Their antigens are not known. What was sequenced was CD4+ T cells from blood, cultured in vitro. The receptors were gathered from a human donor who had recovered from COVID-19.

The CDR3 region has the DNA TGTGCCAGCAGCCCCATGTTATCTACAGCGAACACTGAAGCTTTCTTT. Encoded protein: CASSPMLSTANTEAFF. This sequence joins TRBV4-2 and TRBJ1-1; D remains unclear. Trimming took off 4 bases at V and 1 base at J, with 16 bases between the two ends. The CDR3 has 16 residues. CDR1 and CDR2 (germline): LGHNA, YNFKEQ.

The V call is TRBV20-1, the J call TRBJ1-2, with TRBD1 matching over 7 bases. The CDR3 is 13 amino acids. V was pared by 5 bases and J by 2 bases, with 5 bases of the junction left unmatched. The germline V gene has CDR1 DFQATT and CDR2 SNEGSKA (reference sequence). The CDR3 loop is CSAWDSQNYGYTF. As DNA, the CDR3 is TGCAGTGCTTGGGACAGTCAAAACTATGGCTACACCTTC.

This chain uses TRBV24-1 with TRBJ1-5, with D unclear. Trimming cost V 3 bases and J 7 bases, with 9 bases left between them. Per germline, CDR1 KGHDR and CDR2 SFDVKD. The CDR3 is 13 amino acids. The CDR3 sequence: CATSDPGSQPQHF. CDR3 nucleotide sequence: TGTGCCACCAGTGATCCGGGGTCCCAGCCCCAGCATTTT.

CDR3 DNA sequence: TGCAGTGCTATCCGCATGGGCGGATACACAGATACGCAGTATTTT. Protein product: CSAIRMGGYTDTQYF. The chain is built from TRBV20-1 and TRBJ2-3; D gene ambiguous. V lost 4 bases and J lost 2, with 16 bases in between. Looked up from germline, CDR1 is DFQATT and CDR2 is SNEGSKA (reference sequence). The CDR3 extends over 15 amino acids.

CDR3 loop: CASSYSKLVRETQYF. The CDR3 region has the DNA TGTGCCAGCAGTTACTCGAAATTGGTCCGTGAGACCCAGTACTTC. This rearrangement joins TRBV6-5 to TRBJ2-5; D call uncertain. From germline, CDR1 is MNHEY and CDR2 SVGAGI. This CDR3 has 15 amino acids. V was shortened by 0 bases and J by 5 bases, with 13 bases between the two germline ends.

This chain connects TRBV5-1 to TRBJ2-7, with TRBD2 matching over 7 bases. With V trimmed by 1 base and J by 2 bases, 3 bases remained unmatched. Germline values: CDR1 SGHRS, CDR2 YFSETQ. This CDR3 comprises 14 residues. In DNA, the CDR3 is TGCGCCAGCAGCTTGACTAGCGTAACCTACGAGCAGTACTTC. It translates to CASSLTSVTYEQYF.

This clonotype came up once. The DNA of the CDR3 is TGCAGTGCTAGAGATCCCCAGGGGTCCGGAGGAGAGACCCAGTACTTC. It yields the protein CSARDPQGSGGETQYF. This rearrangement joins TRBV20-1 to TRBJ2-5; perhaps TRBD1 as D (6 bases). Germline V gene sequence: CDR1 DFQATT, CDR2 SNEGSKA (reference sequence). CDR3 length: 16 amino acids. V lost 0 bases to trimming and J lost 4 bases, with 18 bases between them.

This clonotype was picked up a small number of times. The rearrangement joins TRBV20-1 to TRBJ1-2; possibly TRBD1 for D (5 bases). The CDR3 length is 13 residues. Germline CDR1 DFQATT, CDR2 SNEGSKA (reference sequence). V dropped 3 bases and J dropped 1 base, with 9 bases sitting between them. Written as DNA, the CDR3 is TGCAGTGCTAGTAGTGGGGGTAACTATGGCTACACCTTC. This codes for CSASSGGNYGYTF.